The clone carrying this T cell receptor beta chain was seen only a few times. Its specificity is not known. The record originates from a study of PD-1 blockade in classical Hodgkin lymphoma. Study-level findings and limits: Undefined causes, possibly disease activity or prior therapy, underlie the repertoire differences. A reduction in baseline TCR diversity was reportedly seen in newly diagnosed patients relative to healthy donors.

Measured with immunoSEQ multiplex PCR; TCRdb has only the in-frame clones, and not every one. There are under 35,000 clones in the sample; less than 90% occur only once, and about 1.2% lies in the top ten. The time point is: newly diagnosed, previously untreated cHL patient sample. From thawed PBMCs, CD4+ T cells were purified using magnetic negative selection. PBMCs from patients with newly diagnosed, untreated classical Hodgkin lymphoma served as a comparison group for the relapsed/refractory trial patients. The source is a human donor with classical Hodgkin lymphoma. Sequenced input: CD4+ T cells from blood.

CDR3 nucleotides: TGCGCCAGCAGCTTGGCCCTAGGCAGGGAGCCCTACAATGAGCAGTTCTTC. Residues: CASSLALGREPYNEQFF. This chain links TRBV5-1 with TRBJ2-1, with D tentatively TRBD1 or TRBD2 (5 bases each). CDR1 and CDR2 from the germline V gene are SGHRS and YFSETQ. The length of the CDR3 is 17 residues. V was shortened by 0 bases and J by 2 bases, with 15 bases between the two germline ends.